This T cell receptor beta chain was documented in a study of cytomegalovirus exposure and HLA in healthy donors. The CDR3 is 16 residues long. With 60 Vbeta and 13 Jbeta primers, the PCR was carried out. Generated by immunoSEQ multiplex PCR, the TCRdb table keeps only in-frame clones and is missing some. The table lists roughly 100,000 clones, around 80% of them singletons, with 5.3% in the top ten. The count of this clone is one. This chain links TRBV21-1 with TRBJ2-7; the table's D call of TRBD2 was not tested on the DNA. TRBV21-1 is noted as a pseudogene. The TCR originated in a man younger than 45 in good health and CMV-seropositive. Material for sequencing was PBMCs. CDR3 DNA sequence: TGTGCCAGCAGCGGCCGAGAGCTAGCGGAGCCCTACGAGCAGTACTTC. Its protein is CASSGRELAEPYEQYF.